Listed below are T cell receptor beta chains from one sample, sequenced in a study of cytomegalovirus exposure and HLA in healthy donors. Produced via immunoSEQ multiplex PCR; TCRdb's table is partial and in-frame only. The sample lists around 190,000 clones; more than 65% were seen once. Sequencing was done on a sample of PBMCs. The receptors originated from a man in his forties in good health and CMV-seropositive. CDR3s include the opening cysteine and the closing phenylalanine or tryptophan. The D gene is left open where the match is weak. Rows give clone size only sometimes, using once, few, many, or a class for an expanded clone.

clone_size j_call v_call d_call cdr3_nt cdr3_aa
. TRBJ2-3 TRBV11-3 TRBD1 TGTGCCAGCAGCCCCCGGACAGGGGGCGGTAACACAGATACGCAGTATTTT CASSPRTGGGNTDTQYF
. TRBJ1-1 TRBV18 . TGTGCCAGCTCCTCAGGTAGCACTGAAGCTTTCTTT CASSSGSTEAFF
. TRBJ2-7 TRBV5-6 TRBD2 TGTGCCAGCACTACTAGCGGGAGAGCTTACGAGCAGTACTTC CASTTSGRAYEQYF
. TRBJ1-2 TRBV27 . TGTGCCAGCAGTTACTCGATGTCGTTGAACTATGGCTACACCTTC CASSYSMSLNYGYTF
. TRBJ2-7 TRBV5-4 TRBD2 TGTGCCACCAAGGGCGGGAGGGCCGGTGATGAGCAGTACTTC CATKGGRAGDEQYF
. TRBJ1-5 TRBV2 . TGTGCCAGCAGCCCCCATGGGGGCATGGGCAATCAGCCCCAGCATTTT CASSPHGGMGNQPQHF
few TRBJ2-2 TRBV5-4 . TGTGCCAGCAGCTTGGGGGAGCGGCGCACCGGGGAGCTGTTTTTT CASSLGERRTGELFF
. TRBJ1-4 TRBV19 TRBD1 TGTGCCAGTAGATCCGGGACAGGGAGAAGTCGCAACGAAAAACTGTTTTTT CASRSGTGRSRNEKLFF
. TRBJ2-7 TRBV7-9 . TGTGCCAGCAGCTCCGATAGGACAGCCGACGAGCAGTACTTC CASSSDRTADEQYF
. TRBJ2-7 TRBV7-2 TRBD1 TGTGCCAGCAGCTTACGGCCCATCTCGGGACAGCTAACCTACGAGCAGTACTTC CASSLRPISGQLTYEQYF
. TRBJ1-5 TRBV19 . TGTGCCAGTAGTCGCGGGCCTCTCGGTGGGAATCAGCCCCAGCATTTT CASSRGPLGGNQPQHF
. TRBJ2-7 TRBV4-1 . TGCGCCAGCAGCCAAGGGATGGGCGGGCCCTACGAGCAGTACTTC CASSQGMGGPYEQYF
. TRBJ1-1 TRBV2 . TGTGCCAGCAGTGGGAGACTGACGAACACTGAAGCTTTCTTT CASSGRLTNTEAFF
few TRBJ1-1 TRBV19 TRBD1 TGTGCCAGTAGTGTCGGACAGGGGGTAGGCACTGAAGCTTTCTTT CASSVGQGVGTEAFF
. TRBJ2-7 TRBV7-2 . TGTGCCAGCAGCTTAGCGGGAGGAGGCTGGGGCGAGCAGTACTTC CASSLAGGGWGEQYF
. TRBJ2-2 TRBV25-1 . TGTGCCAGCAGTGTTCTTCAGGGGTCAGACGGGGAGCTGTTTTTT CASSVLQGSDGELFF
. TRBJ1-6 TRBV5-6 . TGTGCCAGCAGCTTGTCGGGAACCGGAGGGGCCCTCCACTTT CASSLSGTGGALHF
. TRBJ1-2 TRBV6-5 TRBD1 TGTGCCAGCAGTTACGGGGACAGGGGGAATAATGGCTACACCTTC CASSYGDRGNNGYTF
. TRBJ1-1 TRBV6-1 . TGTGCCAGCAGTGAGTACAGGGTGAACACTGAAGCTTTCTTT CASSEYRVNTEAFF
. TRBJ2-2 TRBV7-3 . TGTGCCAGCAGCCCCGCGGGGTCCGGGGAGCTGTTTTTT CASSPAGSGELFF
. TRBJ2-3 TRBV9 TRBD1 TGTGCCAGCAGCGACACAGGGGTCGGAGCAGATACGCAGTATTTT CASSDTGVGADTQYF
. TRBJ2-1 TRBV5-6 . TGTGCCAGCAGCTTATGGGTTGGGGCCGGCAATGAGCAGTTCTTC CASSLWVGAGNEQFF
few TRBJ2-7 TRBV6-5 TRBD1 TGTGCCAGCTTCCCCGGGACAGGGGTGTACGAGCAGTACTTC CASFPGTGVYEQYF
few TRBJ2-2 TRBV5-1 TRBD1 TGCGCCAGCAGCTTGGATACGGTTGCCAGGGGGTATCTCACCGGGGAGCTGTTTTTT CASSLDTVARGYLTGELFF
. TRBJ2-7 TRBV6-5 . TGTGCCAGCAGCCTCAAGACTAGATTAAACTACGAGCAGTACTTC CASSLKTRLNYEQYF
. TRBJ2-1 TRBV5-6 . TGTGCCAGCAGCTTGTGGCGGGGTGAGCAGTTCTTC CASSLWRGEQFF
. TRBJ2-1 TRBV7-7 TRBD2 TGTGCCAGCAGCTTAGATAGCGGGGGGTTTAATGAGCAGTTCTTC CASSLDSGGFNEQFF
. TRBJ2-1 TRBV12-5 TRBD1 TGTGCTAGTGGTTTGGTGCCGGGGACAGGGGTGAGGGTCAATGAGCAGTTCTTC CASGLVPGTGVRVNEQFF
. TRBJ2-2 TRBV25-1 TRBD1 TGTGCCAGCAGTAGGACAGGCAACACCGGGGAGCTGTTTTTT CASSRTGNTGELFF
. TRBJ1-1 TRBV25-1 . TGTGCCAGCAGTGACAACAGGGACCCGAACACTGAAGCTTTCTTT CASSDNRDPNTEAFF
. TRBJ2-7 TRBV5-4 TRBD1 TGTGCCAGCAGCCCGGACAGGGGGGTAGTCGAGCAGTACTTC CASSPDRGVVEQYF
. TRBJ2-1 TRBV29-1 TRBD1 TGCAGCGTTGGACAGGGTACCTACAATGAGCAGTTCTTC CSVGQGTYNEQFF
. TRBJ1-2 TRBV6-5 TRBD1 TGTGCCAGCAGTTACGCGGACAGGAACTATGGCTACACCTTC CASSYADRNYGYTF
. TRBJ1-4 TRBV2 TRBD1 TGTGCCAGCCGCTCCGGGACAGGGGTCGGGAATGAAAAACTGTTTTTT CASRSGTGVGNEKLFF
. TRBJ2-5 TRBV11-2 TRBD2 TGTGCCAGCAGCTTAATAGGCGGCGGGGGAGGGCGAGAGACCCAGTACTTC CASSLIGGGGGRETQYF
. TRBJ1-1 TRBV18 . TGTGCCAGCTCACCAGGGAGGAACACTGAAGCTTTCTTT CASSPGRNTEAFF
. TRBJ1-3 TRBV7-9 TRBD1 TGTGCCAGCAGCCCACGGACAGGGTGGACCTCTGGAAACACCATATATTTT CASSPRTGWTSGNTIYF
. TRBJ2-2 TRBV5-4 TRBD2 TGTGCCAGCACCCCCCGCGGGGGTGACACCGGGGAGCTGTTTTTT CASTPRGGDTGELFF
. TRBJ2-7 TRBV7-9 TRBD2 TGTGCCAGCAGCTTAGGCGGGAGACCGTACTACGAGCAGTACTTC CASSLGGRPYYEQYF
. TRBJ1-6 TRBV6-1 . TGTGCCAGCACGAACAGGGAGGGGACCCTCCACTTT CASTNREGTLHF
. TRBJ1-2 TRBV25-1 . TGTGCCAGCAGTGAATTCCCCGACACGTATGGCTACACCTTC CASSEFPDTYGYTF
. TRBJ2-5 TRBV7-9 TRBD1 TGTGCCAGCAGCTTGGACAGGCGGACCCAGTACTTC CASSLDRRTQYF
. TRBJ1-1 TRBV6-5 TRBD1 TGTGCCAGCAGTGGAGGGACAGGGCATTTCACTGAAGCTTTCTTT CASSGGTGHFTEAFF
. TRBJ2-1 TRBV5-1 TRBD2 TGCGCCAGCAGCTTGGAGGGAGCGGGGAGTCACAATGAGCAGTTCTTC CASSLEGAGSHNEQFF
. TRBJ2-7 TRBV6-1 TRBD1 TGTGCCAGCAGTGAGACAGGGGGCTTCTACGAGCAGTACTTC CASSETGGFYEQYF
. TRBJ2-7 TRBV7-6 . TGTGCCAGCGCCCGGGACTCCTTGGGGGAGCAGTACTTC CASARDSLGEQYF
once TRBJ2-1 TRBV7-2 . TGTGCCAGCAGCTTAGCAGAGGCGGTTCCCAATGAGCAGTTCTTC CASSLAEAVPNEQFF
. TRBJ2-3 TRBV18 . TGTGCCAGCTCACCACCGAGCTTCCAGGGGAGAGTACCAGATACGCAGTATTTT CASSPPSFQGRVPDTQYF
. TRBJ1-4 TRBV9 . TGTGCCAGCAGCTCGGATCCTAGTTGGGAAAAACTGTTTTTT CASSSDPSWEKLFF
. TRBJ2-5 TRBV5-1 TRBD2 TGCGCCAGCAGCTTAAATAGCGGGGGCCAAGAGACCCAGTACTTC CASSLNSGGQETQYF